Below are 26 T cell receptor beta chains sequenced from a single sample in a study of T cells after yellow fever vaccination. Each CDR3 protein is one row after TCRdb ran MiXCR on the 5' RACE reads. The table records under 400,000 distinct CDR3 sequences, approximately 12% of them present only once. The sample here was CD4+ T cells sorted from PBMCs, taken 15 days after the yellow fever booster vaccination. Receptors originate from a man younger than 35 who received the YFV17D yellow fever vaccine.

This clonotype has a handful of counts. This sequence joins TRBV4-3 and TRBJ1-2, with 11 bases aligning to TRBD1. V trimming: 0 bases; J trimming: 4 bases; junction bases outside the gene matches: 10. The germline V gene encodes CDR1 LGHNA and CDR2 YSLEER. The CDR3 extends over 18 amino acids. In DNA, the CDR3 is TGCGCCAGCAGCCAAGATTTGGCGGACAGGGGGCGCCGCTATGGCTACACCTTC. This sequence encodes CASSQDLADRGRRYGYTF.

This clonotype was seen more than once but under ten times. V usage is TRBV7-9 and J usage is TRBJ1-2; the match to TRBD1 covers 7 bases. Germline lookup yields CDR1 SEHNR and CDR2 FQNEAQ (reference sequence). The V and J ends lost 5 bases and 0 bases, in that order; junction bases with no gene match: 9. The CDR3 length is 16 residues. CDR3 protein: CASSGRRDSPNYGYTF. The CDR3 DNA reads TGTGCCAGCAGCGGGCGGAGGGACAGTCCTAACTATGGCTACACCTTC.

This clonotype was seen a handful of times. This chain joins TRBV24-1 and TRBJ1-5, with 11 bases lining up with TRBD1. The ends lost 4 bases at V and 7 bases at J; junction bases unmatched: 8. The CDR3 length is 16 residues. Germline CDR1 KGHDR, CDR2 SFDVKD. The CDR3 sequence is CATSDPGTGGGQPQHF. The CDR3, as DNA: TGTGCCACCAGTGACCCCGGGACAGGGGGAGGCCAGCCCCAGCATTTT.

The rearrangement links TRBV9 to TRBJ1-2, with D maybe TRBD1 (6 bases). This CDR3 is 16 amino acids long. CDR1 SGDLS and CDR2 YYNGEE come from the germline V gene. V shed 3 bases and J shed 0 bases, with 15 bases lying between them. The CDR3 sequence: CASSGGAGDPNYGYTF. CDR3 DNA sequence: TGTGCCAGCAGCGGAGGAGCAGGGGACCCTAACTATGGCTACACCTTC.

This clonotype was detected a few times. The chain joins TRBV24-1 to TRBJ1-5, with D unresolved. Trimming shortened V by 3 bases and J by 3 bases, and 2 bases separated the two germline ends. Germline-derived CDR1 and CDR2 are KGHDR and SFDVKD. CDR3 length: 12 amino acids. The CDR3 DNA follows: TGTGCCACCAGTGATCCCAATCAGCCCCAGCATTTT. Its translation is CATSDPNQPQHF.

A few counts support this clonotype. The gene calls are TRBV11-2 and TRBJ1-1; D uncertain. The CDR3 contains 14 residues. Germline CDR1 is SGHAT and CDR2 is FQNNGV. Between the trimmed V and J ends, which lost 0 bases and 8 bases, there was a span of 13 bases. The CDR3 region is CASSLDLSILEAFF. The CDR3, as DNA: TGTGCCAGCAGCTTAGATCTTTCCATACTGGAAGCTTTCTTT.

The chain recombines TRBV4-1 with TRBJ2-7, with D perhaps matching TRBD1 (6 bases). V was trimmed by 5 bases and J by 3 bases, leaving 14 bases between them. The CDR3 has 14 residues. The germline V gene has CDR1 MGHRA and CDR2 YSYEKL. The CDR3, as DNA: TGCGCCAGCAGCTTTCGGGACACAGACTACGAGCAGTACTTC. Protein sequence: CASSFRDTDYEQYF.

At least ten counts were recorded for this clonotype. The V call is TRBV5-1, the J call TRBJ1-6; TRBD1 matches 9 bases. The V gene's germline CDR1 is SGHRS and CDR2 YFSETQ. Losses at the gene ends were 4 bases for V and 10 bases for J; bases not matched to a gene: 6. This CDR3 has 14 residues. CDR3 amino acids: CASSAGQGQSPLHF. CDR3 DNA sequence: TGCGCCAGCAGCGCGGGACAGGGACAGTCACCCCTCCACTTT.

This clonotype has more than one count but fewer than ten. V usage is TRBV2 and J usage is TRBJ2-7; D perhaps matches TRBD2 (6 bases). Trimming stripped 8 bases from V and 5 bases from J, with 13 bases between. The CDR3 runs to 12 residues. CDR1 and CDR2 from the germline V gene are SNHLY and FYNNEI. In DNA form, the CDR3 reads TGTGCCAGCGGGGAGGACCCGGACGAGCAGTACGTC. It yields the protein CASGEDPDEQYV.

The chain combines TRBV7-9 with TRBJ2-1; 12 nucleotides align to TRBD2. Per the germline V gene, CDR1 is SEHNR and CDR2 is FQNEAQ (reference sequence). This CDR3 region has 16 residues. V dropped 0 bases and J dropped 9; count of bases not matched to a gene: 6. CDR3 loop: CASSLAPSGGAIEQFF. The CDR3 bases are TGTGCCAGCAGCTTAGCCCCTAGCGGGGGGGCCATTGAGCAGTTCTTC.

Remarks on this clonotype: A much larger clone differs from this one at a single base, so this may be a read error. The chain couples TRBV7-6 to TRBJ2-3, with D maybe TRBD2 (7 bases). V dropped 4 bases and J dropped 1 base, with 9 bases sitting between them. CDR1 is SGHVS and CDR2 is FNYEAQ in the germline V gene. This CDR3 comprises 14 residues. The chain's CDR3 is CASSSGGRTDTQYF. The CDR3 nucleotides read TGTGCCAGCAGCTCCGGGGGGCGCACAGATACGCAGTATTTT.

This clonotype was observed a handful of times. The gene calls are TRBV12-3 or TRBV12-4 and TRBJ2-3; 15 bases line up with TRBD2. The CDR3 is 17 amino acids. With V trimmed by 5 bases and J by 2 bases, 5 bases remained unmatched. This CDR3 is CASSRTSGGVSTDTQYF. The CDR3 bases are TGTGCCAGCAGTCGGACTAGCGGGGGGGTCTCCACAGATACGCAGTATTTT.

This sequence joins TRBV24-1 and TRBJ1-2; D is possibly TRBD1 (5 bases). Looked up from germline, CDR1 is KGHDR and CDR2 is SFDVKD. The length of the CDR3 is 12 residues. The V and J ends lost 5 bases and 7 bases respectively, with 10 bases between them. The CDR3 here is CATSARVVGYTF. As DNA, the CDR3 is TGTGCCACCAGTGCCAGGGTCGTTGGCTACACCTTC.

The chain combines TRBV3-1 with TRBJ1-2; no reliable D call. Germline CDR1 and CDR2: LGHDT and YNNKEL (reference sequence). V lost 4 bases and J 3 bases, leaving 12 bases between the germline ends. The CDR3 is made up of 14 amino acids. CDR3 sequence: CASSPPRKYYGYTF. CDR3 coding DNA: TGTGCCAGCAGCCCCCCCCGGAAGTACTATGGCTACACCTTC.

There are a few counts of this clonotype. The CDR3 DNA reads TGTGCCAGCAAATCCGACAGGGGATCCTACAATGAGCAGTTCTTC. Protein sequence: CASKSDRGSYNEQFF. This chain connects TRBV13 to TRBJ2-1, with 8 bases identical to TRBD1. Per the germline V gene, CDR1 is PRHDT and CDR2 is FYEKMQ (reference sequence). Trimming cost V 7 bases and J 1 base; bases outside gene matches: 6. The CDR3 covers 15 residues. The entire variable domain, with the rest obtained from reference TRBV13 and TRBJ2-1, is as follows: AAGVIQSPRHLIKEKRETATLKCYPIPRHDTVYWYQQGPGQDPQFLISFYEKMQSDKGSIPDRFSAQQFSDYHSELNMSSLELGDSALYFCASKSDRGSYNEQFFGPGTRLTVL.

This clonotype was observed a handful of times. The gene calls are TRBV5-1 and TRBJ2-5; D remains ambiguous. CDR1 is SGHRS and CDR2 is YFSETQ in the germline V gene. CDR3 size: 14 residues. V lost 3 bases to trimming and J lost 5 bases, with 14 bases between them. The chain's CDR3 is CASSSNYVRETQYF. The DNA of the CDR3 is TGCGCCAGCAGCTCGAACTATGTTCGGGAGACCCAGTACTTC. Based on the CDR3 plus reference TRBV5-1 and TRBJ2-5, the full variable domain is KAGVTQTPRYLIKTRGQQVTLSCSPISGHRSVSWYQQTPGQGLQFLFEYFSETQRNKGNFPGRFSGRQFSNSRSEMNVSTLELGDSALYLCASSSNYVRETQYFGPGTRLLVL.

The J gene is TRBJ2-5, the V gene TRBV7-2, with 9 bases lining up with TRBD1. This CDR3 has 17 residues. Germline CDR1 SGHTA, CDR2 FQGNSA. After removal of 5 bases from V and 5 bases from J, the junction contained 15 bases not matched to a gene. The CDR3 bases are TGTGCCAGCAGCGGCCTAACCGGGACAGGGTCGATGGAGACCCAGTACTTC. Translated, it gives CASSGLTGTGSMETQYF.

This clonotype came up a few times. This chain connects TRBV3-1 to TRBJ2-4; no clear D. This CDR3 has 12 amino acids. Germline assignment: CDR1 LGHDT and CDR2 YNNKEL (reference sequence). V gave up 0 bases and J gave up 8 bases, with 5 bases separating them. The CDR3, as DNA: TGTGCCAGCAGCCAAGATTTTCACATTCAGTACTTC. This codes for CASSQDFHIQYF.

V is TRBV28 and J is TRBJ2-5; no clear D gene. The ends were cut back, 9 bases at V and 3 bases at J, with 11 bases in the middle. The CDR3 extends over 12 amino acids. Germline V gene data show CDR1 as MDHEN and CDR2 as SYDVKM. CDR3 region: CARFLQEETQYF. The CDR3 region has the DNA TGTGCCAGATTCCTCCAGGAAGAGACCCAGTACTTC.

The chain is built from TRBV7-8 and TRBJ2-1; D gene ambiguous. The CDR3 is made up of 13 amino acids. V lost 5 bases and J lost 4, with 9 bases in between. CDR1 is SGHVS and CDR2 is FQNEAQ in the germline V gene. The CDR3 DNA reads as TGTGCCAGCAGCCCCACAGTGTACAATGAGCAGTTCTTC. It specifies CASSPTVYNEQFF.

The table lists this clonotype with many counts. The chain employs TRBV7-2 and TRBJ2-3; D gene unclear. V lost 5 bases to trimming and J lost 3 bases, with 9 bases between them. The CDR3 has 13 amino acids. Germline V gene sequence: CDR1 SGHTA, CDR2 FQGNSA. The DNA for the CDR3 is TGTGCCAGCAGCACCGGAGTGACAGATACGCAGTATTTT. It translates to CASSTGVTDTQYF.

The V and J genes are TRBV6-6 and TRBJ2-7, with 8 bases matching TRBD2. The CDR3 loop spans 16 amino acids. Trimming cost V 5 bases and J 1 base; bases outside gene matches: 10. The germline CDR1 and CDR2 sequences are MNHNY and SVGAGI (reference sequence). The DNA of the CDR3 is TGTGCCAGCAGTCCCCGAGGAGCGGGGGCATCCTACGAGCAGTACTTC. Translating it yields CASSPRGAGASYEQYF.

This clonotype turned up a few times. The rearrangement links TRBV20-1 to TRBJ1-6; D not certain. The CDR3 consists of 13 residues. Germline V gene sequence: CDR1 DFQATT, CDR2 SNEGSKA (reference sequence). Trimming removed 5 bases at V and 8 bases at J, with 13 bases between. CDR3 region: CSASLLSDSPLHF. The DNA for the CDR3 is TGCAGTGCTTCCCTGTTGAGCGATTCACCCCTCCACTTT.

This clonotype was seen repeatedly, ten times or more. The chain has TRBV5-1 and TRBJ2-3; the match to TRBD2 covers 8 bases. The CDR3 runs 15 residues. J lost 6 bases, V lost 0 bases, and 6 bases had no gene match. Germline values: CDR1 SGHRS, CDR2 YFSETQ. For the CDR3, the DNA is TGCGCCAGCAGCTTGGTTGGCGGGGGGTCCGATACGCAGTATTTT. Its translation: CASSLVGGGSDTQYF.

This clonotype was seen more than once but under ten times. The chain combines TRBV7-3 with TRBJ2-1; D is possibly TRBD2 (6 bases). Looked up from germline, CDR1 is SGHTA and CDR2 is FQGTGA. CDR3 length equals 16 residues. V shed 2 bases and J shed 2 bases, with 13 bases lying between them. CDR3: CASSLAGGAAYNEQFF. The CDR3, as DNA: TGTGCCAGCAGCTTAGCTGGCGGGGCCGCCTACAATGAGCAGTTCTTC.

This clonotype was counted a few times. The gene calls are TRBV5-1 and TRBJ1-6; 7 nucleotides agree with TRBD1. The germline V gene has CDR1 SGHRS and CDR2 YFSETQ. Trimming cost V 4 bases and J 6 bases; bases outside gene matches: 4. This CDR3 has 14 amino acids. The CDR3 nucleotides read TGCGCCAGCAGCCCCGGACAGGCTAATTCACCCCTCCACTTT. Encoded protein: CASSPGQANSPLHF.